The 25 T cell receptor beta chains below were found in one sample sequenced in a study of T cells in Graves' hyperthyroidism and ophthalmopathy. RNA transcripts yielded amplified TCR beta CDR3 regions. Researchers ran a first-round RT-PCR on the TCR CDR3 using the HTBI primer set. From the multiplex PCR reads, TCRdb called clonotypes with MiXCR, one entry per CDR3 protein. The data show about 340,000 distinct CDR3 sequences, around 23% seen once. Sequencing was carried out using blood. The receptors stem from a woman aged 45-65 years with Graves' hyperthyroidism.

In its sample, this clonotype was seen a few times. The chain combines TRBV6-1 with TRBJ1-1, with TRBD1 matching 7 bases. This CDR3 contains 14 residues. CDR1 and CDR2 from the germline V gene are MNHNS and SASEGT. V shed 6 bases, J shed 3 bases, and the junction held 7 bases outside the gene matches. CDR3 residues: CASSPTGTDTEAFF. The CDR3, as DNA: TGTGCCAGCAGCCCGACAGGGACGGACACTGAAGCTTTCTTT.

This clonotype was picked up many times. The CDR3 is CASTLSDRAFHGYTF. The CDR3 nucleotides read TGTGCCAGCACCCTGAGTGACAGGGCTTTTCATGGCTACACCTTC. The gene calls are TRBV12-3 or TRBV12-4 and TRBJ1-2, with 7 bases aligning to TRBD1. The CDR3 has 15 residues. Trimming cost V 7 bases and J 6 bases; bases outside gene matches: 14.

This clonotype has more than one count but fewer than ten. V usage is TRBV2 and J usage is TRBJ2-7; 9 bases map to TRBD1. V gave up 6 bases and J gave up 5 bases; unmatched junction bases: 11. This CDR3 is 15 amino acids long. CDR1 is SNHLY, CDR2 FYNNEI, per germline. CDR3 region: CASRTAGTGKNEQYF. CDR3 in DNA: TGTGCCAGCAGGACCGCCGGGACAGGGAAGAACGAGCAGTACTTC.

Concerning this clonotype itself: One junction end disagrees with the germline gene, perhaps due to a read error. The CDR3 spells CASKLGDTGELVF. The CDR3 DNA is TGTGCCAGCAAGCTAGGAGACACCGGGGAGCTGGTTTTT. This chain links TRBV6-2 or TRBV6-3 with TRBJ2-2, with a weak D call TRBD2 (5 bases). Germline lookup yields CDR1 MNHEY and CDR2 SVGEGT. The CDR3 has 13 amino acids.

In this sample, this clonotype turned up a few times. This chain connects TRBV20-1 to TRBJ2-7; D gene ambiguous. The CDR3 contains 13 residues. V was shortened by 5 bases and J by 0 bases, with 11 bases between the two germline ends. Germline loops: CDR1 DFQATT, CDR2 SNEGSKA (reference sequence). CDR3 in amino acids: CSAERSDSYEQYF. CDR3 nucleotide sequence: TGCAGTGCTGAGAGGTCCGACTCCTACGAGCAGTACTTC.

This clonotype has a count of ten or more. The chain joins TRBV24-1 to TRBJ2-1; D is perhaps TRBD1 or TRBD2 (5 bases each). CDR1 is KGHDR and CDR2 is SFDVKD in the germline V gene. This CDR3 has 13 residues. The germline V and J ends were trimmed by 0 bases and 7 bases, with 6 bases remaining between them. CDR3 in amino acids: CATSDLWGNEQFF. CDR3 nucleotides: TGTGCCACCAGTGATTTGTGGGGGAATGAGCAGTTCTTC.

V is TRBV19 and J is TRBJ1-1; tentative D call: TRBD1 (6 bases). There are 14 residues in the CDR3. Trimming removed 6 bases from V and 0 bases from J, with 11 bases in between. Germline loops: CDR1 LNHDA, CDR2 SQIVND (reference sequence). CDR3 DNA sequence: TGTGCCAGTAGATACAGGGACATGAACACTGAAGCTTTCTTT. Its translation is CASRYRDMNTEAFF.

The V and J genes are TRBV7-3 and TRBJ2-2; D is possibly TRBD2 (5 bases). There are 14 residues in the CDR3. Per germline, CDR1 SGHTA and CDR2 FQGTGA. With 5 bases removed from V and 3 bases from J, the gap between germline ends came to 10 bases. CDR3: CASSVGGDTGELFF. CDR3 DNA: TGTGCCAGCAGCGTCGGAGGAGACACCGGGGAGCTGTTTTTT. Variable domain in full (rest from reference TRBV7-3 and TRBJ2-2): GAGVSQTPSNKVTEKGKYVELRCDPISGHTALYWYRQSLGQGPEFLIYFQGTGAADDSGLPNDRFFAVRPEGSVSTLKIQRTERGDSAVYLCASSVGGDTGELFFGEGSRLTVL.

The genes are TRBV5-6 and TRBJ2-2, with D tentatively TRBD1 (5 bases). CDR1 and CDR2 from the germline V gene are SGHDT and YYEEEE. V gave up 0 bases and J gave up 7 bases, with 10 bases separating them. The CDR3 covers 14 residues. Here the CDR3 DNA reads TGTGCCAGCAGCTTGGACAGGTTGATCGGGGAGCTGTTTTTT. This sequence encodes CASSLDRLIGELFF. The full variable domain, rest sourced from reference TRBV5-6 and TRBJ2-2, is DAGVTQSPTHLIKTRGQQVTLRCSPKSGHDTVSWYQQALGQGPQFIFQYYEEEERQRGNFPDRFSGHQFPNYSSELNVNALLLGDSALYLCASSLDRLIGELFFGEGSRLTVL.

The chain couples TRBV5-4 to TRBJ2-7; 8 positions agree with TRBD2. This CDR3 comprises 15 residues. Unmatched junction bases numbered 4, after V lost 1 base and J lost 1 base. Germline assignment: CDR1 SGHNT and CDR2 YYREEE (reference sequence). CDR3 region: CASSLLTGGSYEQYF. As DNA, the CDR3 is TGTGCCAGCAGCTTGTTAACGGGGGGGTCCTACGAGCAGTACTTC.

This clonotype was detected many times. CDR3 loop: CASSLGGSYTQYF. In DNA, the CDR3 is TGTGCCAGCAGCTTAGGAGGAAGTTATACGCAGTATTTT. The genes are TRBV11-2 and TRBJ2-3, with no clear D. The CDR3 sequence is 13 residues long. Per the germline V gene, CDR1 is SGHAT and CDR2 is FQNNGV. Deletions cut 1 base from V and 7 bases from J, with 9 bases between.

The V gene is TRBV5-1, the J gene TRBJ2-3; 12 bases agree with TRBD1. This CDR3 contains 16 residues. Germline CDR1 and CDR2: SGHRS and YFSETQ. V was clipped by 4 bases and J by 5 bases; unmatched bases: 8. CDR3 amino acids: CASSREGQGAEDTQYF. The CDR3 DNA sequence: TGCGCCAGCAGCCGCGAGGGACAGGGGGCCGAAGATACGCAGTATTTT.

This clonotype was counted ten times or more. This CDR3 is CSARGLRGKEGYTF. CDR3 DNA sequence: TGCAGTGCTAGAGGGCTCAGGGGGAAGGAGGGCTACACCTTC. The gene calls are TRBV20-1 and TRBJ1-2, with 7 bases fitting TRBD1. Per the germline V gene, CDR1 is DFQATT and CDR2 is SNEGSKA (reference sequence). V lost 1 base and J lost 8; bases outside the gene matches: 10. The CDR3 spans 14 residues.

This clonotype has at least ten counts. This rearrangement joins TRBV5-8 to TRBJ2-1; 7 bases fit TRBD2. Per the germline V gene, CDR1 is SGHTS and CDR2 is YDEGEE. CDR3 length: 17 residues. The V gene end was trimmed by 5 bases and the J gene end by 0 bases; junction bases not matched to a gene: 11. The CDR3 sequence is CASRSAMGGSSYNEQFF. In DNA form, the CDR3 reads TGTGCCAGCAGGTCCGCCATGGGGGGGAGCTCCTACAATGAGCAGTTCTTC.

The CDR3: CASSVGRGGRGTSARAHEQFF. The DNA of the CDR3 is TGTGCCAGCAGCGTAGGACGCGGGGGCCGGGGGACTAGCGCGAGGGCTCATGAGCAGTTCTTC. This rearrangement joins TRBV9 to TRBJ2-1, with 10 bases matching TRBD2. Germline CDR1 and CDR2: SGDLS and YYNGEE. This CDR3 contains 21 residues. The V and J ends lost 0 bases and 8 bases, in that order; junction bases with no gene match: 23.

This clonotype has a handful of counts. The chain combines TRBV7-8 with TRBJ2-7; D tentatively fits TRBD1 or TRBD2 (5 bases each). Trimming shortened V by 5 bases and J by 7 bases, and 21 bases separated the two germline ends. CDR3 size: 15 residues. Germline CDR1 is SGHVS and CDR2 is FQNEAQ. CDR3: CASSKAGTLMFEQYF. The CDR3 DNA reads as TGTGCCAGCAGCAAGGCCGGGACCCTCATGTTTGAGCAGTACTTC.

The V gene is TRBV28, the J gene TRBJ1-1; D is ambiguous. The CDR3 has 13 residues. Germline V gives CDR1 MDHEN, CDR2 SYDVKM. V gave up 5 bases and J gave up 4 bases, with 11 bases separating them. The CDR3 nucleotides read TGTGCCAGCAGTACGACCTGGGGCACTGAAGCTTTCTTT. Residues: CASSTTWGTEAFF.

V is TRBV6-6 and J is TRBJ1-1, with unresolved D. This CDR3 has 15 residues. CDR1 MNHNY and CDR2 SVGAGI come from the germline V gene (reference sequence). V was shortened by 0 bases and J by 0 bases, with 8 bases between the two germline ends. The CDR3 region has the DNA TGTGCCAGCAGTTACTCCCTGGGCATGAACACTGAAGCTTTCTTT. It codes for CASSYSLGMNTEAFF.

The chain joins TRBV29-1 to TRBJ2-1; 10 nucleotides match TRBD2. The ends lost 3 bases at V and 13 bases at J; junction bases unmatched: 6. The CDR3 extends over 12 amino acids. Germline values: CDR1 SQVTM, CDR2 ANQGSEA. CDR3 sequence: CSVEPSGSQQFF. CDR3 bases: TGCAGCGTTGAGCCTAGCGGGAGCCAACAGTTCTTC.

The V and J genes are TRBV6-4 and TRBJ1-2; TRBD1 matches 11 bases. Per the germline V gene, CDR1 is MRHNA and CDR2 is SNTAGT. The length of the CDR3 is 16 residues. Trimming cost V 6 bases and J 1 base; bases outside gene matches: 7. The CDR3 here is CASRPRDRGVNYGYTF. CDR3 coding DNA: TGTGCCAGCAGACCCCGGGACAGGGGGGTTAACTATGGCTACACCTTC.

This clonotype was counted ten times or more. The rearrangement joins TRBV27 to TRBJ1-6; the D is unclear. Germline V gene lookup returns CDR1 MNHEY and CDR2 SMNVEV (reference sequence). V lost 4 bases and J lost 4, with 11 bases in between. The CDR3 extends over 15 amino acids. Here the CDR3 reads CASSSRSGYNSPLHF. The DNA of the CDR3 is TGTGCCAGCAGTTCGCGGTCCGGATATAATTCACCCCTCCACTTT.

Points on this clonotype: Possible read error: a much larger clone is one base away. Here the CDR3 omits its conserved ending phenylalanine or tryptophan, so a read error is the likely source. V and J are TRBV28 and TRBJ1-2; D is possibly TRBD1 (6 bases). This CDR3 spans 14 amino acids. Germline assignment: CDR1 MDHEN and CDR2 SYDVKM. Deletions cut 5 bases from V and 4 bases from J, with 14 bases between. The CDR3 DNA is TGTGCCAGCAGTATCGGACAGAGTAGCTATGGCTACACCCTC. Amino acids: CASSIGQSSYGYTL.

The chain combines TRBV6-6 with TRBJ2-5, with unresolved D. Germline V gene lookup returns CDR1 MNHNY and CDR2 SVGAGI (reference sequence). V lost 0 bases and J lost 3, with 5 bases in between. The CDR3 spans 13 residues. CDR3: CASSYSSKETQYF. In DNA, the CDR3 is TGTGCCAGCAGTTACTCTAGCAAAGAGACCCAGTACTTC.

This chain joins TRBV28 and TRBJ1-6; D is perhaps TRBD1 (5 bases). Trimming stripped 2 bases from V and 2 bases from J, with 19 bases between. CDR1 and CDR2 from the germline V gene are MDHEN and SYDVKM. The CDR3 is 19 amino acids. Written as DNA, the CDR3 is TGTGCCAGCAGTTTACCAACTCGCGACGGGGACGCCTATAATTCACCCCTCCACTTT. It specifies CASSLPTRDGDAYNSPLHF.

At least ten counts were recorded for this clonotype. The rearrangement uses TRBV11-2 and TRBJ2-7, with TRBD2 as a possible D gene (6 bases). V lost 1 base, J lost 9 bases, and 10 bases lay in between. The CDR3 has 12 amino acids. CDR1 is SGHAT, CDR2 FQNNGV, per germline. DNA for the CDR3: TGTGCCAGCAGCTTAGGGGACGGGAGGCAGTACTTC. Its translation is CASSLGDGRQYF.